The clone carrying this T cell receptor beta chain appeared a few times. This specimen belongs to a study of cytomegalovirus exposure and HLA in healthy donors. The wider study: Earlier findings included over 90 million unique TCR beta sequences obtained from 150 million to 200 million T cells.

The PCR contained 60 Vbeta and 13 Jbeta primers. Profiling relied on immunoSEQ multiplex PCR, and the TCRdb table lists in-frame clones only, not all of them. The sample includes roughly 160,000 clones, 80% to 90% seen only once; the top ten take roughly 9.3%. Looked up from germline, CDR1 is GTSNPN and CDR2 is SVGIG (reference sequence). The CDR3 covers 13 residues. Trimming stripped 1 base from V and 8 bases from J, with 11 bases between. The clonotype comes from a young man in good health and CMV-seropositive. The V gene is TRBV30, the J gene TRBJ2-2, with TRBD2 as a possible D gene (7 bases). The source material was PBMCs. CDR3 residues: CAWSGGGPGELFF. CDR3 bases: TGTGCCTGGAGTGGGGGGGGCCCAGGGGAGCTGTTTTTT.